This is a list of T cell receptor beta chains from one sample in a study of response to subunit inactivated influenza vaccine. TCRdb reanalysed the RT-PCR reads using MiXCR and keeps one entry per CDR3 protein. The sample consists of more than 550,000 distinct CDR3 sequences, 11% of them appearing once. The same data also contributed to another study, on T cells expressing NK-cell markers.

This specimen consisted of PBMCs from blood, obtained on the day of vaccination. The receptors here all came from a man aged 50 to 60 who received an inactivated influenza vaccine. CDR3s include the opening cysteine and the closing phenylalanine or tryptophan. A D gene is named only where the DNA matches it firmly. Part of the rows lack a size; the others show once, few, many or a class for expanded clones.

TRBD2	-	TRBV7-9	TRBJ2-7	CASVLAGEHEQYF	TGTGCCAGCGTACTAGCGGGAGAACACGAGCAGTACTTC
-	few	TRBV7-9	TRBJ2-5	CASSLGGQIKGETQYF	TGTGCCAGCAGCTTAGGGGGCCAGATTAAGGGGGAGACCCAGTACTTC
-	-	TRBV12-3/TRBV12-4	TRBJ2-2	CASSLQQTGELFF	TGTGCCAGCAGTTTACAGCAAACCGGGGAGCTGTTTTTT
TRBD1	-	TRBV12-3/TRBV12-4	TRBJ2-5	CASNPQGAQETQYF	TGTGCCAGCAATCCACAGGGGGCCCAAGAGACCCAGTACTTC
-	few	TRBV9	TRBJ2-5	CASSVGVRLETQYF	TGTGCCAGCAGCGTAGGGGTTAGGCTAGAGACCCAGTACTTC
-	-	TRBV6-2/TRBV6-3	TRBJ2-1	CASNLRGLNNHEQFF	TGTGCCAGCAACTTGCGGGGACTCAATAACCATGAGCAGTTCTTC
-	-	TRBV18	TRBJ2-4	CASSLTPLADKNIQYF	TGTGCCAGCTCACTAACACCGTTGGCGGATAAAAACATTCAGTACTTC
TRBD1	-	TRBV12-3/TRBV12-4	TRBJ1-6	CASRAGTVLFPLHF	TGTGCCAGCAGGGCCGGGACAGTCCTTTTTCCCCTCCACTTT
TRBD1	few	TRBV12-3/TRBV12-4	TRBJ2-7	CASSMRTGFGEQYF	TGTGCCAGCAGTATGAGGACAGGGTTCGGCGAGCAGTACTTC
-	many	TRBV7-9	TRBJ1-5	CASSLDNQPQHF	TGTGCCAGCAGCTTAGATAATCAGCCCCAGCATTTT
-	few	TRBV7-9	TRBJ2-5	CASKRQGGGETQYF	TGTGCCAGCAAGAGACAGGGAGGAGGAGAGACCCAGTACTTC
-	-	TRBV28	TRBJ2-7	CASSRGRPYEQYF	TGTGCCAGCAGCAGGGGACGTCCCTACGAGCAGTACTTC
TRBD1	-	TRBV5-5	TRBJ2-7	CASSLPTEWGQDPYEQYF	TGTGCCAGCAGCTTGCCTACCGAGTGGGGACAGGACCCCTACGAGCAGTACTTC
-	-	TRBV9	TRBJ2-5	CASSAGGTRQETQYF	TGTGCCAGCAGCGCCGGAGGGACCCGCCAAGAGACCCAGTACTTC
-	-	TRBV6-1	TRBJ1-3	CASLFGAGYGNTIYF	TGTGCCAGCCTATTCGGGGCAGGGTATGGAAACACCATATATTTT
TRBD2	-	TRBV18	TRBJ2-3	CASSPPPGGNTQYF	TGTGCCAGCTCACCACCCCCGGGGGGGAATACGCAGTATTTT
-	few	TRBV7-9	TRBJ2-2	CASSLGGLSTGELFF	TGTGCCAGCAGCTTAGGTGGGCTCAGCACCGGGGAGCTGTTTTTT
-	-	TRBV7-2	TRBJ2-1	CASSLGGFNNEQFF	TGTGCCAGCAGCTTAGGGGGATTCAACAATGAGCAGTTCTTC
-	few	TRBV28	TRBJ2-3	CASSTYGSTDTQYF	TGTGCCAGCAGTACCTACGGATCCACAGATACGCAGTATTTT
TRBD2	-	TRBV11-2	TRBJ2-7	CASSLVTGTSGGIALEQYF	TGTGCCAGCAGCTTAGTGACCGGGACTAGCGGGGGGATCGCGCTCGAGCAGTACTTC
-	-	TRBV5-1	TRBJ2-7	CASTPQPRDKIFYEQYF	TGCGCCAGCACCCCACAGCCCCGGGACAAGATCTTTTACGAGCAGTACTTC
-	-	TRBV20-1	TRBJ2-5	CSARANGVQETQYF	TGCAGTGCTAGAGCGAACGGGGTACAAGAGACCCAGTACTTC
-	-	TRBV10-2	TRBJ2-1	CASSESRRSSVYNEQFF	TGCGCCAGCAGTGAGTCGAGGAGGTCTAGCGTCTACAATGAGCAGTTCTTC
TRBD2	-	TRBV7-6	TRBJ2-7	CASSLGTSSGEQYF	TGTGCCAGCAGCTTGGGGACTAGCAGTGGCGAGCAGTACTTC
-	-	TRBV29-1	TRBJ2-3	CSVASAAQGTQYF	TGCAGCGTTGCTTCGGCAGCCCAGGGTACGCAGTATTTT
TRBD1	many	TRBV11-2	TRBJ2-7	CASSPNRGRGPPYEQYF	TGTGCCAGCAGTCCAAATAGGGGCAGGGGGCCCCCCTACGAGCAGTACTTC
-	few	TRBV29-1	TRBJ2-5	CSVGSSTETQYF	TGCAGCGTTGGGAGCAGTACGGAGACCCAGTACTTC
-	-	TRBV28	TRBJ1-2	CATTGTGWRIYGYTF	TGTGCCACCACGGGTACGGGTTGGCGAATCTATGGCTACACCTTC
-	many	TRBV2	TRBJ1-2	CASGRGEGYTF	TGTGCCAGCGGTCGAGGGGAGGGCTACACCTTC
-	-	TRBV12-3/TRBV12-4	TRBJ2-7	CASSLGALQGNEQYF	TGTGCCAGCAGTTTGGGGGCCTTACAGGGCAACGAGCAGTACTTC
TRBD1	few	TRBV28	TRBJ2-5	CASSSQTGGETQYF	TGTGCCAGCAGTTCCCAGACAGGGGGAGAGACCCAGTACTTC
-	many	TRBV12-3/TRBV12-4	TRBJ1-4	CASSPGRAREKLFF	TGTGCCAGCAGTCCCGGGAGGGCGCGTGAAAAACTGTTTTTT
-	-	TRBV12-3/TRBV12-4	TRBJ1-2	CASAPGPKNYGYTF	TGTGCCAGTGCCCCCGGGCCTAAAAACTATGGCTACACCTTC
-	-	TRBV29-1	TRBJ1-1	CSVGGIGTEAFF	TGCAGCGTTGGAGGGATCGGCACTGAAGCTTTCTTT
-	-	TRBV30	TRBJ2-2	CAWRPQGNTGELFF	TGTGCCTGGAGGCCGCAGGGGAACACCGGGGAGCTGTTTTTT
-	-	TRBV10-3	TRBJ2-3	CAISDGGRDTQYF	TGTGCCATCAGTGACGGGGGTCGAGATACGCAGTATTTT
-	few	TRBV3-1	TRBJ2-7	CASSQVPVSSEQYF	TGTGCCAGCAGCCAAGTTCCGGTATCCTCCGAGCAGTACTTC
-	-	TRBV25-1	TRBJ2-3	CASSELGRTDTQYF	TGTGCCAGCAGTGAACTAGGACGCACAGATACGCAGTATTTT
TRBD2	few	TRBV19	TRBJ2-1	CASSYGTSYYNEQFF	TGTGCCAGTAGTTACGGGACTAGCTATTACAATGAGCAGTTCTTC
-	many	TRBV20-1	TRBJ1-1	CSARRTDESEAFF	TGCAGTGCTAGGCGGACTGATGAGTCTGAAGCTTTCTTT
-	-	TRBV10-3	TRBJ1-1	CAISDGQNTEAFF	TGTGCCATCAGCGACGGGCAGAACACTGAAGCTTTCTTT
TRBD1	many	TRBV24-1	TRBJ2-3	CATSDQPTGGTQYF	TGTGCCACCAGTGACCAGCCGACAGGGGGTACGCAGTATTTT
-	few	TRBV7-9	TRBJ1-1	CASTPPVMNTEAFF	TGTGCCAGCACCCCCCCTGTAATGAACACTGAAGCTTTCTTT
-	-	TRBV11-2	TRBJ2-1	CASRLIAVPGSYNEQFF	TGTGCCAGCCGCTTGATCGCGGTCCCGGGTTCCTACAATGAGCAGTTCTTC
TRBD2	many	TRBV7-9	TRBJ2-5	CASSLSSGIQETQYF	TGTGCCAGCAGCTTGTCTAGCGGGATCCAAGAGACCCAGTACTTC
TRBD2	few	TRBV28	TRBJ2-7	CASSLWGLGNYEQYF	TGTGCCAGCAGTTTATGGGGACTAGGGAACTACGAGCAGTACTTC
-	-	TRBV7-3	TRBJ2-2	CASSLTRDTGELFF	TGTGCCAGCAGCTTAACTCGGGACACCGGGGAGCTGTTTTTT
TRBD2	many	TRBV24-1	TRBJ2-5	CATSDHSGRAYQETQYF	TGTGCCACCAGTGACCATAGCGGGAGAGCTTACCAAGAGACCCAGTACTTC
TRBD1	many	TRBV7-8	TRBJ1-4	CASSLRQGTTNEKLFF	TGTGCCAGCAGCTTAAGACAGGGGACTACTAATGAAAAACTGTTTTTT
TRBD2	many	TRBV10-3	TRBJ2-7	CATTTGGTYEQYF	TGTGCCACAACTACCGGGGGGACCTACGAGCAGTACTTC
-	-	TRBV9	TRBJ1-1	CASQPLLGGPTTEAFF	TGTGCCAGCCAGCCACTACTCGGGGGACCGACCACTGAAGCTTTCTTT
-	few	TRBV9	TRBJ2-2	CASSVAVVGGNTGELFF	TGTGCCAGCAGCGTAGCCGTGGTGGGGGGGAACACCGGGGAGCTGTTTTTT
-	many	TRBV7-9	TRBJ2-1	CASSLSSGTNEQFF	TGTGCCAGCAGCTTAAGTTCCGGGACGAATGAGCAGTTCTTC
-	-	TRBV3-1	TRBJ2-1	CACSQDVGSSVNEQFF	TGTGCCTGCAGCCAAGATGTAGGGAGTTCGGTCAATGAGCAGTTCTTC